These T cell receptor beta chains were read from a single sample in a study of shared clonotypes between healthy human individuals. Using immunoSEQ multiplex PCR, the repertoire was profiled, and TCRdb retains in-frame clones only, with some absent. The table includes roughly 650,000 clones, approximately 96% detected once. Material: naive CD8+ T cells sorted from blood. The receptor set was obtained from a woman aged 25 to 39 in good health. Each CDR3 is given with its conserved first and last residue. The D gene is left open where the match is weak. Only part of the rows carry a size: once, few, many, or a class if the clone is expanded.

size: .; V: TRBV27; J: TRBJ1-4; D: .; DNA: TGTGCCAGCGGTTCTCCAGGGCTCGGGGAAAAACTGTTTTTT; CDR3: CASGSPGLGEKLFF
size: .; V: TRBV5-6; J: TRBJ2-7; D: .; DNA: TGTGCCAGCAGCTTACCGGGACGCATTAGCTCCTACGAGCAGTACTTC; CDR3: CASSLPGRISSYEQYF
size: .; V: TRBV2; J: TRBJ2-2; D: .; DNA: TGTGCCAGCAGGGACATTATAGCGAACACCGGGGAGCTGTTTTTT; CDR3: CASRDIIANTGELFF
size: .; V: TRBV2; J: TRBJ2-7; D: TRBD2; DNA: TGTGCCAGCGAGGGAGGGCCTCCCTACGAGCAGTACTTC; CDR3: CASEGGPPYEQYF
size: .; V: TRBV18; J: TRBJ1-5; D: .; DNA: TGTGCCAGCTCACCCGTAGGGAGCAATCAGCCCCAGCATTTT; CDR3: CASSPVGSNQPQHF
size: .; V: TRBV27; J: TRBJ2-1; D: TRBD2; DNA: TGTGCCAGCAGTTTACAACTAGCGGGTCTTAGCTCCTACAATGAGCAGTTCTTC; CDR3: CASSLQLAGLSSYNEQFF
size: .; V: TRBV28; J: TRBJ2-5; D: .; DNA: TGTGCCAGCAGGCCCTCTGGGGCCGGAGAGACCCAGTACTTC; CDR3: CASRPSGAGETQYF
size: .; V: TRBV19; J: TRBJ2-7; D: TRBD1; DNA: TGTGCCAGTAGTTACTCGGACAGGGGCCACTACGAGCAGTACTTC; CDR3: CASSYSDRGHYEQYF
size: .; V: TRBV9; J: TRBJ2-2; D: TRBD2; DNA: TGTGCCAGCAGCGGAGCGGGAGGGAGCGGGGAGCTGTTTTTT; CDR3: CASSGAGGSGELFF
size: .; V: TRBV10-1; J: TRBJ1-5; D: TRBD1; DNA: TGCGCCAGCAGTGAGAAGAGGGACAGCTATAGCAATCAGCCCCAGCATTTT; CDR3: CASSEKRDSYSNQPQHF
size: .; V: TRBV4-1; J: TRBJ2-7; D: .; DNA: TGCGCCAGCAGCCAGACGTACCTTCCCTACGAGCAGTACTTC; CDR3: CASSQTYLPYEQYF
size: .; V: TRBV27; J: TRBJ2-1; D: TRBD2; DNA: TGTGCCAGCAGTTACCTAGGGGCGGGAGGGCCCTACAATGAGCAGTTCTTC; CDR3: CASSYLGAGGPYNEQFF
size: once; V: TRBV13; J: TRBJ2-5; D: .; DNA: TGTGCCAGCAGCTTACAGGGTGAGACCCAGTACTTC; CDR3: CASSLQGETQYF
size: .; V: TRBV11-2; J: TRBJ2-7; D: TRBD2; DNA: TGTGCCAGCAGCTTAGGGGGCGGGAGTGTCACCTACGAGCAGTACTTC; CDR3: CASSLGGGSVTYEQYF
size: .; V: TRBV10-3; J: TRBJ2-7; D: TRBD2; DNA: TGTGCCATCGGCGGGTTAGGGACTAGCGCTTCCTACGAGCAGTACTTC; CDR3: CAIGGLGTSASYEQYF
size: .; V: TRBV5-4; J: TRBJ2-1; D: .; DNA: TGTGCCAGCAGCTTAAGTGGGGCAATCAATGAGCAGTTCTTC; CDR3: CASSLSGAINEQFF
size: .; V: TRBV6-6; J: TRBJ1-2; D: TRBD1; DNA: TGTGCCAGCAGTTACTCGACAGGGTTCTATGGCTACACCTTC; CDR3: CASSYSTGFYGYTF
size: .; V: TRBV19; J: TRBJ2-7; D: TRBD2; DNA: TGTGCCAGTAGTAGCGCGGGGGCCTACGAGCAGTACTTC; CDR3: CASSSAGAYEQYF
size: .; V: TRBV2; J: TRBJ2-3; D: TRBD2; DNA: TGTGCCAGCAGTCCCTCAACACTTCTAGCGGGAGGGCCTTATACGCAGTATTTT; CDR3: CASSPSTLLAGGPYTQYF
size: .; V: TRBV2; J: TRBJ2-3; D: TRBD1; DNA: TGTGCCAGCAGTGAAGTGGGACAGGGGACAGATACGCAGTATTTT; CDR3: CASSEVGQGTDTQYF
size: .; V: TRBV29-1; J: TRBJ2-5; D: .; DNA: TGCAGCGTTGATGGTCAACTGAGTGAGGAGACCCAGTACTTC; CDR3: CSVDGQLSEETQYF
size: .; V: TRBV14; J: TRBJ2-7; D: .; DNA: TGTGCCAGCAGTCCCCGCGTCGTCTACGAGCAGTACTTC; CDR3: CASSPRVVYEQYF
size: once; V: TRBV9; J: TRBJ1-2; D: .; DNA: TGTGCCAGCAGCGAGGCTCAAGCTAACTATGGCTACACCTTC; CDR3: CASSEAQANYGYTF
size: .; V: TRBV19; J: TRBJ1-1; D: TRBD1; DNA: TGTGCCAGTAGCACCCCCCGACAGGGGGAAGGGTGGATGAACACTGAAGCTTTCTTT; CDR3: CASSTPRQGEGWMNTEAFF
size: .; V: TRBV13; J: TRBJ2-7; D: TRBD2; DNA: TGTGCCAGCAGATTTTCAACTAGCGGGAGGGGCGAGCAGTACTTC; CDR3: CASRFSTSGRGEQYF
size: .; V: TRBV28; J: TRBJ2-7; D: TRBD1; DNA: TGTGCCAGCAGTTCTTGGACAGGTTTGGGCTACGAGCAGTACTTC; CDR3: CASSSWTGLGYEQYF